These 21 T cell receptor beta chains came from one sample sequenced in a study of cytomegalovirus exposure and HLA in healthy donors. 13 Jbeta primers and 60 Vbeta primers were used for the PCR. The assay was immunoSEQ multiplex PCR, and TCRdb's table has in-frame clones only and misses some. This sample carries roughly 100,000 clones, 65% to 80% of them seen once, and the ten largest clones take roughly 7%. The sequenced material came from PBMCs. These receptor sequences come from a man aged 40-49 years in good health and CMV-seropositive.

The V gene is TRBV23-1, the J gene TRBJ1-5, with TRBD1 as a possible D gene (6 bases). TRBV23-1 is noted as an ORF with a role that remains uncertain. This CDR3 spans 16 amino acids. Trimming took off 3 bases at V and 4 bases at J, with 16 bases between the two ends. In DNA form, the CDR3 reads TGCGCCAGCAGTCATCCCTCCAGGGGCGCGAATCAGCCCCAGCATTTT. Amino acid sequence: CASSHPSRGANQPQHF.

The rearrangement links TRBV27 to TRBJ2-2, with D possibly being TRBD1 (5 bases). V gave up 4 bases and J gave up 5 bases, with 5 bases separating them. In germline, CDR1 is MNHEY, CDR2 SMNVEV (reference sequence). There are 12 residues in the CDR3. This chain's CDR3 is CASSSGTGELFF. CDR3 DNA sequence: TGTGCCAGCAGTTCAGGGACCGGGGAGCTGTTTTTT.

J is TRBJ2-2 and V is TRBV28; TRBD2 matches 11 bases. Germline lookup yields CDR1 MDHEN and CDR2 SYDVKM. With 5 bases clipped from V and 5 bases from J, the junction kept 4 bases outside the gene matches. The length of the CDR3 is 15 residues. CDR3 in DNA: TGTGCCAGCAGTATAACTAGCGGGGGAACCGGGGAGCTGTTTTTT. It encodes CASSITSGGTGELFF.

The chain is built from TRBV6-6 and TRBJ1-6, with D maybe TRBD1 (6 bases). The CDR3 contains 14 residues. V was trimmed by 6 bases and J by 7 bases, leaving 13 bases between them. CDR1 and CDR2 from the germline V gene are MNHNY and SVGAGI (reference sequence). In nucleotides, the CDR3 is TGTGCCAGCAGCCTACAGGGTGAGAATTCACCCCTCCACTTT. Translated, it gives CASSLQGENSPLHF.

The chain combines TRBV2 with TRBJ2-7; 9 positions match TRBD1. The CDR3 sequence is 13 residues long. With V trimmed by 6 bases and J by 6 bases, 6 bases remained unmatched. Germline values: CDR1 SNHLY, CDR2 FYNNEI. CDR3 nucleotides: TGTGCCAGCAGGGGGACAGGGTTTGGCGAGCAGTACTTC. Protein: CASRGTGFGEQYF.

The gene calls are TRBV11-2 and TRBJ2-2, with 8 nucleotides matching TRBD2. Germline CDR1 and CDR2: SGHAT and FQNNGV. Trimming took 7 bases from V and 5 from J; bases not matched to a gene: 9. CDR3 length: 15 amino acids. This chain's CDR3 is CASNLRGGLTGELFF. Here the CDR3 DNA reads TGTGCCAGCAACCTACGGGGGGGCCTAACCGGGGAGCTGTTTTTT.

V and J are TRBV7-2 and TRBJ2-7, with D possibly being TRBD2 (6 bases). The germline V and J ends were trimmed by 5 bases and 1 base, with 12 bases remaining between them. CDR3 length equals 14 residues. CDR1 is SGHTA, CDR2 FQGNSA, per germline. CDR3 region: CASSLFAGSYEQYF. The CDR3 nucleotides are TGTGCCAGCAGCCTCTTTGCGGGATCCTACGAGCAGTACTTC.

This clone was seen only a few times. CDR3 in DNA: TGTGCCAGCAGCCCTGACAGGGGGCGAGCTTTCCAAGAGACCCAGTACTTC. It is translated as CASSPDRGRAFQETQYF. This chain links TRBV7-9 with TRBJ2-5, with 10 bases identical to TRBD1. Germline V lookup: CDR1 SEHNR, CDR2 FQNEAQ (reference sequence). V shed 5 bases and J 1 base; nucleotides not matched to a gene: 10. This CDR3 is 17 amino acids long.

This clone has just one count. The chain couples TRBV5-1 to TRBJ1-2; TRBD1 matches 10 bases. With 4 bases clipped from V and 7 bases from J, the junction kept 10 bases outside the gene matches. Germline CDR1 reads SGHRS; CDR2 reads YFSETQ. The CDR3 covers 15 residues. The CDR3 loop reads CASSMGQGSLGGYTF. The CDR3 DNA is TGCGCCAGCAGCATGGGACAGGGGAGTTTAGGTGGCTACACCTTC.

The CDR3 DNA reads TGTGCCAGCTCACCAGGACAGGGGCTCAAACTGTTTTTT. Its protein product is CASSPGQGLKLFF. The V gene is TRBV18, the J gene TRBJ1-4, with 9 bases aligning to TRBD1. J was trimmed by 11 bases and V by 2 bases; bases with no gene match: 3. The V gene's germline CDR1 is KGHSH and CDR2 LQKENI. CDR3 length: 13 residues.

This clone has just a few counts. The chain uses TRBV29-1 and TRBJ2-2; a weak D match, TRBD2 (5 bases). V shed 5 bases and J shed 6 bases, with 13 bases lying between them. Looked up from germline, CDR1 is SQVTM and CDR2 is ANQGSEA. This CDR3 has 13 residues. The chain's CDR3 is CSVRGYGAGELFF. CDR3 coding DNA: TGCAGCGTTCGGGGTTATGGTGCCGGGGAGCTGTTTTTT.

The chain uses TRBV4-3 and TRBJ2-3; 8 bases match TRBD2. The germline V gene encodes CDR1 LGHNA and CDR2 YSLEER. The CDR3 has 17 amino acids. V gave up 0 bases and J gave up 3 bases; unmatched junction bases: 8. CDR3 in amino acids: CASSQDPAGDVTDTQYF. The CDR3 bases are TGCGCCAGCAGCCAAGACCCAGCGGGAGATGTTACAGATACGCAGTATTTT.

J is TRBJ2-7 and V is TRBV4-2; 13 bases agree with TRBD2. Germline V CDR1 and CDR2: LGHNA, YNFKEQ. V shed 0 bases and J 6 bases; nucleotides not matched to a gene: 2. This CDR3 is 15 amino acids long. Here the CDR3 reads CASSQELAGGREQYF. Written as DNA, the CDR3 is TGTGCCAGCAGCCAAGAACTAGCGGGGGGGCGCGAGCAGTACTTC.

The J gene is TRBJ2-5, the V gene TRBV2; the match to TRBD2 covers 9 bases. This CDR3 is built from 17 residues. Germline CDR1 is SNHLY and CDR2 is FYNNEI. Unmatched junction bases numbered 10, after V lost 0 bases and J lost 5 bases. The CDR3 sequence: CASSEASGGLISETQYF. The CDR3 nucleotides are TGTGCCAGCAGTGAAGCTAGCGGGGGCCTGATCTCGGAGACCCAGTACTTC.

This clone was seen a single time. This chain joins TRBV27 and TRBJ1-4; 7 positions agree with TRBD1. This CDR3 contains 16 residues. J lost 4 bases, V lost 5 bases, and 10 bases had no gene match. CDR1 and CDR2 from the germline V gene are MNHEY and SMNVEV (reference sequence). The DNA for the CDR3 is TGTGCCAGCAGTCTCCTATCGGGACAGATTAATGAAAAACTGTTTTTT. Its protein is CASSLLSGQINEKLFF.

The rearrangement joins TRBV19 to TRBJ1-3; possibly TRBD1 for D (6 bases). Trimming took 10 bases from V and 0 from J, leaving 13 bases between them. The germline V gene has CDR1 LNHDA and CDR2 SQIVND (reference sequence). CDR3 length equals 14 residues. In nucleotides, the CDR3 is TGTGCCACACGGGACACTTACTCTGGAAACACCATATATTTT. It specifies CATRDTYSGNTIYF. Looking up the rest from reference TRBV19 and TRBJ1-3 gives the full variable domain: DGGITQSPKYLFRKEGQNVTLSCEQNLNHDAMYWYRQDPGQGLRLIYYSQIVNDFQKGDIAEGYSVSREKKESFPLTVTSAQKNPTAFYLCATRDTYSGNTIYFGEGSWLTVV.

The chain recombines TRBV2 with TRBJ2-1; D may be TRBD2 (5 bases). The CDR3 contains 16 residues. The V gene lost 3 bases and the J gene lost 1 base, with 13 bases spanning the gap. CDR1 is SNHLY and CDR2 is FYNNEI in the germline V gene. The CDR3 loop is CASSESEGVSYNEQFF. Here the CDR3 DNA reads TGTGCCAGCAGTGAGTCTGAGGGCGTTTCCTACAATGAGCAGTTCTTC. Combining the CDR3 with reference TRBV2 and TRBJ2-1 gives the whole variable domain EPEVTQTPSHQVTQMGQEVILRCVPISNHLYFYWYRQILGQKVEFLVSFYNNEISEKSEIFDDQFSVERPDGSNFTLKIRSTKLEDSAMYFCASSESEGVSYNEQFFGPGTRLTVL.

The gene calls are TRBV19 and TRBJ2-3, with 9 bases fitting TRBD2. This CDR3 contains 14 residues. The germline gives CDR1 LNHDA, CDR2 SQIVND (reference sequence). J lost 4 bases, V lost 6 bases, and 5 bases had no gene match. The CDR3 DNA sequence: TGTGCCAGTAGCCTGGGACTAGCCGCAGATACGCAGTATTTT. It codes for CASSLGLAADTQYF.

In this sample, this clone turned up once. The V gene is TRBV19, the J gene TRBJ2-6; D unresolved. V lost 8 bases and J 1 base, leaving 6 bases between the germline ends. Germline V gene data show CDR1 as LNHDA and CDR2 as SQIVND (reference sequence). The CDR3 sequence is 13 residues long. The CDR3: CASRSSGANVLTF. The CDR3 DNA sequence: TGTGCCAGTCGGAGTTCTGGGGCCAACGTCCTGACTTTC.

The chain uses TRBV19 and TRBJ2-1; TRBD2 matches at 7 bases. This CDR3 is built from 13 residues. Germline CDR1 and CDR2: LNHDA and SQIVND (reference sequence). The junction had 4 bases not matched to a gene; V was cut back by 3 bases and J by 8 bases. CDR3 region: CASSMVGGDEQFF. The CDR3 nucleotides are TGTGCCAGTAGTATGGTGGGGGGGGATGAGCAGTTCTTC.

The rearrangement uses TRBV6-5 and TRBJ2-2; TRBD1 might be the D (6 bases). CDR3 length: 13 amino acids. Trimming cost V 6 bases and J 4 bases, with 9 bases left between them. CDR1 is MNHEY, CDR2 SVGAGI, per germline. CDR3 residues: CASRQGATGELFF. CDR3 sequence (DNA): TGTGCCAGCAGACAGGGTGCCACCGGGGAGCTGTTTTTT.